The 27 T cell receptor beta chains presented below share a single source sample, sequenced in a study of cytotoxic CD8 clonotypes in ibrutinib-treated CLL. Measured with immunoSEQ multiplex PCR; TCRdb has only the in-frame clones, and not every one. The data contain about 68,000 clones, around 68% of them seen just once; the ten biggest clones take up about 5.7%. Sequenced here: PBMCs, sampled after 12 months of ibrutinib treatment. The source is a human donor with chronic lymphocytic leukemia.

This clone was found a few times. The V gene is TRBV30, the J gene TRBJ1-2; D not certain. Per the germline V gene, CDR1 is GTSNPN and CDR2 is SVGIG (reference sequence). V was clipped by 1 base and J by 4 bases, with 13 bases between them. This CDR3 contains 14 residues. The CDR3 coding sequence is TGTGCCTGGAGTGGTGATAGGAGAAGCTATGGCTACACCTTC. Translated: CAWSGDRRSYGYTF.

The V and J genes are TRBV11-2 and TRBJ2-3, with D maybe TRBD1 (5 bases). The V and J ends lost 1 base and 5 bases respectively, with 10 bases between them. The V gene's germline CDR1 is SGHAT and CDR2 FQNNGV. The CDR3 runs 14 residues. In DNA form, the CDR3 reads TGTGCCAGCAGCTTAGTGTGGGGCGTAGATACGCAGTATTTT. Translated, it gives CASSLVWGVDTQYF. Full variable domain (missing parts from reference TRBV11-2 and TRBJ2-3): EAGVAQSPRYKIIEKRQSVAFWCNPISGHATLYWYQQILGQGPKLLIQFQNNGVVDDSQLPKDRFSAERLKGVDSTLKIQPAKLEDSAVYLCASSLVWGVDTQYFGPGTRLTVL.

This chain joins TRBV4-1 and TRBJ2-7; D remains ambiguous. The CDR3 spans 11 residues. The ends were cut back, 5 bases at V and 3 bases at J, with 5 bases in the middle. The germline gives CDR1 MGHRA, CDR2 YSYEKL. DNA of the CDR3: TGCGCCAGCAGCAACTTCTACGAGCAGTACTTC. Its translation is CASSNFYEQYF.

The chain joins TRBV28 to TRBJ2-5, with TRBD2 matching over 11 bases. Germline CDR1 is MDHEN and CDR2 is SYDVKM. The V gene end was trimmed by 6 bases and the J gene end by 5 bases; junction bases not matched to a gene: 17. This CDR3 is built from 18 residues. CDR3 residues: CASSSSPLNSGGAETQYF. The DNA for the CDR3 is TGTGCCAGCAGCTCAAGCCCTCTCAATAGCGGGGGGGCGGAGACCCAGTACTTC.

CDR3 sequence: CASKGRGFPSWLFF. Written as DNA, the CDR3 is TGTGCCAGTAAGGGCAGGGGCTTCCCCTCTTGGCTGTTTTTT. The J gene is TRBJ1-4, the V gene TRBV2; TRBD1 is a possible D gene (6 bases). The CDR3 totals 14 residues. Germline lookup yields CDR1 SNHLY and CDR2 FYNNEI. V was shortened by 9 bases and J by 14 bases, with 25 bases between the two germline ends.

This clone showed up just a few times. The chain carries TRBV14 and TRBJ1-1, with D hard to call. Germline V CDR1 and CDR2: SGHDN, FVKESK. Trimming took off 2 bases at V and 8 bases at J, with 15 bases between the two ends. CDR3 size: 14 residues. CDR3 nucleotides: TGTGCCAGCAGCCAATCAGGATGGGAGGCCGAAGCTTTCTTT. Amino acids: CASSQSGWEAEAFF.

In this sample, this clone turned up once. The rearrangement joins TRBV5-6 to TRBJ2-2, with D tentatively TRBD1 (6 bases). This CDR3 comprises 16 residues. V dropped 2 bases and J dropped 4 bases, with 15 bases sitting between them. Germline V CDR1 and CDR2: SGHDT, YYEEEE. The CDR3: CASSFGPGESTGELFF. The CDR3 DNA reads TGTGCCAGCAGCTTTGGACCAGGGGAATCCACCGGGGAGCTGTTTTTT.

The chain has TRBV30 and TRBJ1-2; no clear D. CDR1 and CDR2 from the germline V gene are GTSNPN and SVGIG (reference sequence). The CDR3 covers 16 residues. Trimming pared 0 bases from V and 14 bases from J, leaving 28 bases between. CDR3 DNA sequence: TGTGCCTGGAGTGTTGGGTCGATCGCATGGGTTGAAATTATAACCTTC. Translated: CAWSVGSIAWVEIITF.

The CDR3 region is CASSLSPGVRTEAFF. The DNA of the CDR3 is TGTGCCAGCAGCTTAAGCCCCGGGGTGCGGACTGAAGCTTTCTTT. The chain employs TRBV7-2 and TRBJ1-1; D remains unclear. This CDR3 has 15 amino acids. V dropped 2 bases and J dropped 5 bases, with 15 bases sitting between them. The germline gives CDR1 SGHTA, CDR2 FQGNSA.

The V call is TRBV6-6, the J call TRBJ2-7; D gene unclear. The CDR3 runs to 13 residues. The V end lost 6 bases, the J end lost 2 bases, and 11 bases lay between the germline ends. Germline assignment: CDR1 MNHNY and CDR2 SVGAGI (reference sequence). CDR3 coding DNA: TGTGCCAGCAGATTAAACAGAGCCTACGAGCAGTACTTC. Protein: CASRLNRAYEQYF.

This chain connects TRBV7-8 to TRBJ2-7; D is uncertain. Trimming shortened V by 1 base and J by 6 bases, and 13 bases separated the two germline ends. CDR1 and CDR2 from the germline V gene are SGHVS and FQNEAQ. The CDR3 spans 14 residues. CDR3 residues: CASSLDGGWSEQYF. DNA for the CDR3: TGTGCCAGCAGCTTAGACGGTGGGTGGTCCGAGCAGTACTTC.

The CDR3 loop reads CASGSPPGRPTDTQYF. The CDR3 region has the DNA TGTGCTAGTGGTTCGCCCCCGGGCAGGCCCACAGATACGCAGTATTTT. V is TRBV12-5 and J is TRBJ2-3; D is uncertain. The CDR3 sequence is 16 residues long. Germline CDR1 LGHNT, CDR2 FRNRAP. V was pared by 4 bases and J by 2 bases, with 16 bases between.

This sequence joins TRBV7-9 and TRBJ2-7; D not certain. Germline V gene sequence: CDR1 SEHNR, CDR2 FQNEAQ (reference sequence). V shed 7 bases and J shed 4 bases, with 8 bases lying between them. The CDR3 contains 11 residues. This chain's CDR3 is CASTVLYEQYF. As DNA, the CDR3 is TGTGCCAGCACCGTTTTGTACGAGCAGTACTTC.

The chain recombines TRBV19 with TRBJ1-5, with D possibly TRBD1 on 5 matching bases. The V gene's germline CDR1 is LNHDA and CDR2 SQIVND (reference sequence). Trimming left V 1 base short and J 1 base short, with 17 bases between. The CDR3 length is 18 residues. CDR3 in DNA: TGTGCCAGTAGTATAGGGTACGCGGGACCTGGAAGCAATCAGCCCCAGCATTTT. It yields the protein CASSIGYAGPGSNQPQHF.

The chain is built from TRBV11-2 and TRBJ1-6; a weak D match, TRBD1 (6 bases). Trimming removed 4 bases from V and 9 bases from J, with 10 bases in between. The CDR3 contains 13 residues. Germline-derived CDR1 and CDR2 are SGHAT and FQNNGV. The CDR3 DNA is TGTGCCAGCAGCTCCTTGACAGGTTCACCCCTCCACTTT. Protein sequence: CASSSLTGSPLHF.

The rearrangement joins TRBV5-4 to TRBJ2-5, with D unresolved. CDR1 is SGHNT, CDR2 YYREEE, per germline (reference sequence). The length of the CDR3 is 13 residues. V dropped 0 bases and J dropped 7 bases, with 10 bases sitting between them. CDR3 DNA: TGTGCCAGCAGCTTGGACAGAACGGGGACCCAGTACTTC. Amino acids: CASSLDRTGTQYF.

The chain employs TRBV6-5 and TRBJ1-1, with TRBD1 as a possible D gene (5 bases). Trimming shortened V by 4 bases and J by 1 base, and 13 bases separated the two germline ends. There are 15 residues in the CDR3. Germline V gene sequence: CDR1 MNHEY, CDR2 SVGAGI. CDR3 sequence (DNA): TGTGCCAGCAGTTTGACCCGGGACGGGAACACTGAAGCTTTCTTT. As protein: CASSLTRDGNTEAFF.

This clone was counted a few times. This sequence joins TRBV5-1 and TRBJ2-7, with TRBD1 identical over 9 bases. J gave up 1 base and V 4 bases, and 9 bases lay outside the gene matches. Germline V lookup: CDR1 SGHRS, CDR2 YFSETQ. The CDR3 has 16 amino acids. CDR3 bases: TGCGCCAGCAGCGGGGGGACAGGGACGAGGTCCTACGAGCAGTACTTC. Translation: CASSGGTGTRSYEQYF.

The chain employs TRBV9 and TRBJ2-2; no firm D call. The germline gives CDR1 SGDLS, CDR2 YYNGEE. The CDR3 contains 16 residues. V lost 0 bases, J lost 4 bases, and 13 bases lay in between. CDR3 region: CASSVVGSPPTGELFF. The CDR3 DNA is TGTGCCAGCAGCGTAGTTGGCAGTCCACCCACCGGGGAGCTGTTTTTT.

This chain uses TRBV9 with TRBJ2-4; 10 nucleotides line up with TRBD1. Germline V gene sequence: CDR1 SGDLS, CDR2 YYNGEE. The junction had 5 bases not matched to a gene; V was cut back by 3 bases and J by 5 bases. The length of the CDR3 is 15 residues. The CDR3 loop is CASSGLGTGENIQYF. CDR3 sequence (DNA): TGTGCCAGCAGCGGACTCGGGACAGGGGAAAACATTCAGTACTTC.

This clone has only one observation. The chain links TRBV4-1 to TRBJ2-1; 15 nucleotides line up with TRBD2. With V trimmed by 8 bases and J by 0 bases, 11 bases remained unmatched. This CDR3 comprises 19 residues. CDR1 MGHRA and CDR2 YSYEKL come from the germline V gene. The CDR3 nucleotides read TGCGCCAGCTCACAGCCGGGACTAGCGGGGGGTCTCTCCTACAATGAGCAGTTCTTC. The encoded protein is CASSQPGLAGGLSYNEQFF.

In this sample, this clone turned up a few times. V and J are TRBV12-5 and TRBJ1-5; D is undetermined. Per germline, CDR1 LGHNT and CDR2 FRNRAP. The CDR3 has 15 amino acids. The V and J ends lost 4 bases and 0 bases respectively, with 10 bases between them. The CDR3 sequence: CASGSYRGSNQPQHF. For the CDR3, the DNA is TGTGCTAGTGGTTCATACAGAGGTAGCAATCAGCCCCAGCATTTT.

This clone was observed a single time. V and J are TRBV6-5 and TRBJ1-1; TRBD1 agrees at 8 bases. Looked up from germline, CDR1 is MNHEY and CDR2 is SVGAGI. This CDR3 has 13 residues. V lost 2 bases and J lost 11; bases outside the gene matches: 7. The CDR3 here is CASSYGRGLPAFF. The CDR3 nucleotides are TGTGCCAGCAGTTACGGCAGGGGGCTTCCGGCTTTCTTT.

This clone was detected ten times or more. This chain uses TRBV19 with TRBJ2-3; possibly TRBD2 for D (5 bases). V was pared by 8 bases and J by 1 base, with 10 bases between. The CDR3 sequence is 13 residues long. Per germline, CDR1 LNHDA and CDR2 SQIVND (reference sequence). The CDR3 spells CASAEGRTDTQYF. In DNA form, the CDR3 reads TGTGCCAGTGCAGAGGGTCGCACAGATACGCAGTATTTT.

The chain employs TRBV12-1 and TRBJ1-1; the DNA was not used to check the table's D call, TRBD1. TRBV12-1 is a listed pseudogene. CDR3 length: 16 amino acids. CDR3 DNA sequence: TGTGCCAGCTTCTGGGCAGGGGGGATGTTGAACACTGAAGCTTTCTTT. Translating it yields CASFWAGGMLNTEAFF.

Here the CDR3 DNA reads TGCGCCAGCAGCCGAAATGGGGGGATCGGCACCGGGGAGCTGTTTTTT. As protein: CASSRNGGIGTGELFF. The rearrangement joins TRBV5-1 to TRBJ2-2; D might be TRBD2 (6 bases). Trimming left V 4 bases short and J 4 bases short, with 17 bases between. The CDR3 length is 16 residues. Germline lookup yields CDR1 SGHRS and CDR2 YFSETQ.

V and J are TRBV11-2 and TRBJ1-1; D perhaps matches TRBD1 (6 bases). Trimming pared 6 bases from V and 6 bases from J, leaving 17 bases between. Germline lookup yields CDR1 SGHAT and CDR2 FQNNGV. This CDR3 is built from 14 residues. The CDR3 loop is CASRKAQGLAEAFF. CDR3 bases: TGTGCCAGCAGAAAGGCTCAGGGGTTGGCTGAAGCTTTCTTT.